Presented here are 31 T cell receptor beta chains from one specimen sequenced in a study of OX40 agonist ivuxolimab in advanced cancers. Sequencing was performed with immunoSEQ multiplex PCR; in TCRdb, only in-frame clones are kept and a portion is missing. The table includes 35,000 to 50,000 clones, around nine tenths detected once. Source: CD4+ or CD8+ T cells sorted from blood, taken in a trial of the OX40 agonist ivuxolimab. These receptors were obtained from an adult with an advanced solid tumor such as melanoma, head and neck, liver or kidney cancer.

The rearrangement joins TRBV27 to TRBJ2-7; the D gene is possibly TRBD1 (5 bases). V shed 5 bases and J shed 0 bases, with 14 bases lying between them. CDR3 length equals 15 residues. Germline lookup yields CDR1 MNHEY and CDR2 SMNVEV (reference sequence). This CDR3 is CASSLGVGDSYEQYF. The CDR3 region has the DNA TGTGCCAGCAGTCTAGGGGTAGGGGACTCCTACGAGCAGTACTTC.

J is TRBJ1-5 and V is TRBV18, with 9 bases aligning to TRBD1. Germline CDR1 and CDR2: KGHSH and LQKENI. The ends lost 3 bases at V and 5 bases at J; junction bases unmatched: 8. CDR3 size: 16 residues. The CDR3 loop reads CASSPGDRERYQPQHF. CDR3 coding DNA: TGTGCCAGCTCACCCGGGGACAGGGAACGCTATCAGCCCCAGCATTTT.

The chain joins TRBV7-2 to TRBJ1-2, with D uncertain. Trimming cost V 5 bases and J 2 bases, with 12 bases left between them. The CDR3 has 14 amino acids. Per the germline V gene, CDR1 is SGHTA and CDR2 is FQGNSA. CDR3 sequence: CASSPGFENYGYTF. As DNA, the CDR3 is TGTGCCAGCAGCCCGGGTTTCGAGAACTATGGCTACACCTTC.

In DNA, the CDR3 is TGCGCCAGCAGCTTGGCCTGGTTAGGTGAGCAGTTCTTC. Translation: CASSLAWLGEQFF. The chain couples TRBV5-1 to TRBJ2-1, with D hard to call. V gave up 0 bases and J gave up 9 bases, with 10 bases separating them. The length of the CDR3 is 13 residues. Germline loops: CDR1 SGHRS, CDR2 YFSETQ. Complete variable domain (other parts from reference TRBV5-1 and TRBJ2-1): KAGVTQTPRYLIKTRGQQVTLSCSPISGHRSVSWYQQTPGQGLQFLFEYFSETQRNKGNFPGRFSGRQFSNSRSEMNVSTLELGDSALYLCASSLAWLGEQFFGPGTRLTVL.

This chain joins TRBV9 and TRBJ2-2; no clear D gene. The CDR3 consists of 15 residues. CDR1 and CDR2 (germline): SGDLS, YYNGEE. Trimming pared 1 base from V and 8 bases from J, leaving 15 bases between. The DNA for the CDR3 is TGTGCCAGCAGCGTACTGTTCCCCCTGGCAGGGGAGCTGTTTTTT. It is translated as CASSVLFPLAGELFF.

This sequence joins TRBV5-1 and TRBJ2-7; D may match TRBD1 or TRBD2 (6 bases each). V lost 4 bases and J 0 bases, leaving 14 bases between the germline ends. This CDR3 comprises 15 residues. The germline CDR1 and CDR2 sequences are SGHRS and YFSETQ. The CDR3 bases are TGCGCCAGCAGCCCCAGAGGGGGGAGCTCCTACGAGCAGTACTTC. It specifies CASSPRGGSSYEQYF.

This rearrangement joins TRBV7-2 to TRBJ1-1, with D maybe TRBD1 (5 bases). V gave up 5 bases and J gave up 4 bases, with 11 bases separating them. Germline assignment: CDR1 SGHTA and CDR2 FQGNSA. This CDR3 spans 13 amino acids. The chain's CDR3 is CASSPVRGTEAFF. DNA for the CDR3: TGTGCCAGCAGCCCGGTGAGGGGCACTGAAGCTTTCTTT.

V usage is TRBV18 and J usage is TRBJ2-5; 8 bases match TRBD1. The CDR3 runs 13 residues. The V and J ends lost 3 bases and 4 bases, in that order; junction bases with no gene match: 1. CDR1 KGHSH and CDR2 LQKENI come from the germline V gene. DNA of the CDR3: TGTGCCAGCTCACCGGGACAGGTAGAGACCCAGTACTTC. It encodes CASSPGQVETQYF. Full variable domain (remainder filled in from reference TRBV18 and TRBJ2-5): NAGVMQNPRHLVRRRGQEARLRCSPMKGHSHVYWYRQLPEEGLKFMVYLQKENIIDESGMPKERFSAEFPKEGPSILRIQQVVRGDSAAYFCASSPGQVETQYFGPGTRLLVL.

This chain joins TRBV27 and TRBJ2-7; D is uncertain. V lost 2 bases and J 0 bases, leaving 11 bases between the germline ends. Germline assignment: CDR1 MNHEY and CDR2 SMNVEV (reference sequence). The CDR3 runs 15 residues. CDR3 sequence reads: CASSLRPQSSYEQYF. The CDR3 DNA follows: TGTGCCAGCAGTTTACGTCCTCAGAGCTCCTACGAGCAGTACTTC.

The chain links TRBV11-1 to TRBJ2-1; D perhaps matches TRBD1 (5 bases). CDR1 and CDR2 from the germline V gene are SGHAT and FQDESV (reference sequence). Deletions cut 5 bases from V and 4 bases from J, with 15 bases between. The CDR3 totals 15 residues. The CDR3 region is CASSPSAGLYNEQFF. CDR3 DNA: TGTGCCAGCAGCCCATCGGCAGGGCTTTACAATGAGCAGTTCTTC.

The chain carries TRBV4-3 and TRBJ2-1, with D perhaps matching TRBD1 (5 bases). V lost 4 bases and J lost 8, with 24 bases in between. Germline assignment: CDR1 LGHNA and CDR2 YSLEER. CDR3 length equals 17 residues. CDR3 bases: TGCGCCAGCAGCCCACCTTTTATTTGGCAGGGTCAGGATGAGCAGTTCTTC. It yields the protein CASSPPFIWQGQDEQFF.

The CDR3 DNA follows: TGTGCCGGTCGGGAGGACAGTAGTATAGATGAGCAGTTCTTC. It is translated as CAGREDSSIDEQFF. The chain combines TRBV2 with TRBJ2-1, with TRBD2 as a possible D gene (7 bases). Trimming stripped 11 bases from V and 8 bases from J, with 22 bases between. Germline V gene data show CDR1 as SNHLY and CDR2 as FYNNEI. This CDR3 region has 14 residues.

V gene TRBV5-1 combines with J gene TRBJ1-1; perhaps TRBD1 as D (5 bases). The CDR3 has 13 amino acids. Germline-derived CDR1 and CDR2 are SGHRS and YFSETQ. Trimming pared 0 bases from V and 5 bases from J, leaving 8 bases between. CDR3 sequence: CASSLEGKTEAFF. Written as DNA, the CDR3 is TGCGCCAGCAGCTTGGAGGGGAAGACTGAAGCTTTCTTT. The full variable domain, with the rest looked up from reference TRBV5-1 and TRBJ1-1, is KAGVTQTPRYLIKTRGQQVTLSCSPISGHRSVSWYQQTPGQGLQFLFEYFSETQRNKGNFPGRFSGRQFSNSRSEMNVSTLELGDSALYLCASSLEGKTEAFFGQGTRLTVV.

This chain connects TRBV5-4 to TRBJ1-3; D is undetermined. From germline, CDR1 is SGHNT and CDR2 YYREEE (reference sequence). Trimming pared 4 bases from V and 0 bases from J, leaving 11 bases between. The CDR3 is made up of 15 amino acids. CDR3 sequence (DNA): TGTGCCAGCAGCCACGAGGCCCTCTCTGGAAACACCATATATTTT. This gives the protein CASSHEALSGNTIYF.

The V gene is TRBV11-2, the J gene TRBJ2-1; weak D call: TRBD1 (6 bases). The V end was cut by 5 bases, the J end by 3 bases, with 17 bases between. This CDR3 spans 16 amino acids. The germline CDR1 and CDR2 sequences are SGHAT and FQNNGV. The CDR3 sequence: CASSLGLGAGYNEQFF. In DNA form, the CDR3 reads TGTGCCAGCAGCCTAGGGCTGGGGGCCGGCTACAATGAGCAGTTCTTC.

As DNA, the CDR3 is TGTGCCAGCAGCTTAGATACCGGGACACTGAGGGGAGATACGCAGTATTTT. Amino acids: CASSLDTGTLRGDTQYF. The genes are TRBV7-2 and TRBJ2-3; tentatively, D is TRBD1 (6 bases). CDR1 and CDR2 (germline): SGHTA, FQGNSA. This CDR3 is built from 17 residues. The ends were cut back, 1 base at V and 5 bases at J, with 19 bases in the middle.

The chain uses TRBV7-9 and TRBJ2-7; TRBD2 matches 7 bases. This CDR3 contains 15 residues. Germline-derived CDR1 and CDR2 are SEHNR and FQNEAQ (reference sequence). The trim removed 5 bases at V and 2 bases at J, leaving 9 bases unmatched. CDR3 loop: CASSPGRGKTYEQYF. Written as DNA, the CDR3 is TGTGCCAGCAGCCCCGGGCGGGGGAAAACCTACGAGCAGTACTTC.

The rearrangement links TRBV2 to TRBJ1-3; TRBD1 aligns across 7 bases. The germline V gene has CDR1 SNHLY and CDR2 FYNNEI. CDR3 length equals 14 residues. J gave up 2 bases and V 9 bases, and 7 bases lay outside the gene matches. The CDR3 DNA sequence: TGTGCCAGGGAGGGGGCTTCACCTGGAAACACCATATATTTT. Translated, it gives CAREGASPGNTIYF.

The chain recombines TRBV7-3 with TRBJ2-3, with TRBD2 matching 7 bases. The CDR3 is 17 amino acids. V was pared by 5 bases and J by 0 bases, with 11 bases of the junction left unmatched. The germline CDR1 and CDR2 sequences are SGHTA and FQGTGA. CDR3 in DNA: TGTGCCAGCAGCCTCCGCGGTGGAGCGGGGAGCACAGATACGCAGTATTTT. It yields the protein CASSLRGGAGSTDTQYF.

The rearrangement links TRBV6-5 to TRBJ1-3; D is undetermined. In germline, CDR1 is MNHEY, CDR2 SVGAGI. Deletions cut 7 bases from V and 0 bases from J, with 7 bases between. The CDR3 sequence is 13 residues long. CDR3 sequence: CASNTYSGNTIYF. In nucleotides, the CDR3 is TGTGCCAGCAACACTTACTCTGGAAACACCATATATTTT.

The chain carries TRBV6-1 and TRBJ2-1; possibly TRBD2 for D (7 bases). This CDR3 comprises 15 residues. CDR1 is MNHNS and CDR2 is SASEGT in the germline V gene. Trimming cost V 6 bases and J 9 bases, with 21 bases left between them. As DNA, the CDR3 is TGTGCCAGCAGCCCACTAGTGGGGGGGCAGGGTGAGCAGTTCTTC. As protein: CASSPLVGGQGEQFF.

The chain's CDR3 is CASKHTYGYTF. DNA for the CDR3: TGTGCCAGCAAGCACACCTATGGCTACACCTTC. This rearrangement joins TRBV6-5 to TRBJ1-2; D gene uncertain. The CDR3 runs 11 residues. Trimming left V 7 bases short and J 4 bases short, with 7 bases between. CDR1 and CDR2 from the germline V gene are MNHEY and SVGAGI.

V is TRBV2 and J is TRBJ1-5, with 10 nucleotides matching TRBD1. There are 17 residues in the CDR3. In germline, CDR1 is SNHLY, CDR2 FYNNEI. V was pared by 6 bases and J by 2 bases, with 10 bases of the junction left unmatched. The CDR3 is CASSDRGLRGGNQPQHF. In DNA form, the CDR3 reads TGTGCCAGCAGCGACAGGGGGCTAAGAGGGGGCAATCAGCCCCAGCATTTT.

The chain employs TRBV4-2 and TRBJ1-2; D not certain. The CDR3 is 15 residues long. The V end lost 1 base, the J end lost 5 bases, and 14 bases lay between the germline ends. The V gene's germline CDR1 is LGHNA and CDR2 YNFKEQ. The CDR3 sequence is CASSQGETQIYGYTF. In nucleotides, the CDR3 is TGTGCCAGCAGCCAAGGGGAGACACAAATTTATGGCTACACCTTC.

In its sample, this clone was seen a few times. The rearrangement links TRBV19 to TRBJ1-5; TRBD1 matches at 7 bases. Germline V gene sequence: CDR1 LNHDA, CDR2 SQIVND (reference sequence). The CDR3 is made up of 17 amino acids. J was trimmed by 0 bases and V by 5 bases; bases with no gene match: 10. In DNA form, the CDR3 reads TGTGCCAGTAGTCCCTGGGGACAGTTGTTTAGCAATCAGCCCCAGCATTTT. Residues: CASSPWGQLFSNQPQHF.

The chain carries TRBV6-8 and TRBJ2-1; 10 positions match TRBD1. Germline CDR1 reads MNHGY; CDR2 reads SAAAGT. Trimming removed 5 bases from V and 11 bases from J; junction bases left unmatched: 12. There are 15 residues in the CDR3. Written as DNA, the CDR3 is TGTGCCAGCAGTCCCCGGGACAGGGGTCACCGGAAGCAGTTCTTC. This gives the protein CASSPRDRGHRKQFF.

This clone has more than one count but fewer than ten. The chain combines TRBV23-1 with TRBJ2-3; D is possibly TRBD2 (5 bases). TRBV23-1 is labeled an ORF, and its function is uncertain. This CDR3 is built from 17 residues. The V end was cut by 8 bases, the J end by 0 bases, with 21 bases between. The CDR3 spells CASSHPRARASTDTQYF. In DNA, the CDR3 is TGCGCCAGCTCTCACCCGAGGGCCCGTGCTAGCACAGATACGCAGTATTTT.

The rearrangement links TRBV19 to TRBJ2-7; a possible D gene is TRBD1 (6 bases). In germline, CDR1 is LNHDA, CDR2 SQIVND (reference sequence). This CDR3 is built from 14 residues. The V gene lost 5 bases and the J gene lost 6 bases, with 17 bases spanning the gap. CDR3 in amino acids: CASSGRDRRTEQYF. In nucleotides, the CDR3 is TGTGCCAGTAGTGGCCGAGACAGGCGGACCGAGCAGTACTTC.

This chain uses TRBV4-1 with TRBJ2-1; tentative D call: TRBD2 (5 bases). Germline V gene data show CDR1 as MGHRA and CDR2 as YSYEKL. Trimming left V 3 bases short and J 7 bases short, with 10 bases between. The CDR3 sequence is 13 residues long. CDR3 coding DNA: TGCGCCAGCAGCCACCCCCGGGGTAATGAGCAGTTCTTC. Translated, it gives CASSHPRGNEQFF.

This sequence joins TRBV6-1 and TRBJ1-1; D ambiguous. The V gene's germline CDR1 is MNHNS and CDR2 SASEGT. CDR3 size: 12 residues. V lost 5 bases to trimming and J lost 1 base, with 5 bases between them. This CDR3 is CASSPGNTEAFF. CDR3 DNA: TGTGCCAGCAGTCCAGGGAACACTGAAGCTTTCTTT.

The gene calls are TRBV27 and TRBJ1-2; 11 positions agree with TRBD1. Germline V gives CDR1 MNHEY, CDR2 SMNVEV (reference sequence). The V segment lost 3 bases and the J segment 3 bases; nucleotides outside the gene matches: 6. This CDR3 has 16 residues. CDR3 residues: CASSFHGQGADYGYTF. CDR3 coding DNA: TGTGCCAGCAGTTTTCACGGACAGGGGGCAGACTATGGCTACACCTTC.